A single sample is the source of the 2 T cell receptor beta chains below, sequenced in a study of blood T cell repertoires in COVID-19 (dated by TCRdb to the early 2020s). The library was generated by the immunoSEQ multiplex PCR assay. Held by TCRdb, this immuneACCESS table contains in-frame sequences only and omits some clones. Under half of the omission traces to an unresolved V gene where checked; the cause of the rest is unknown. The sample records approximately 390,000 clones, about 87% of which are singletons. The top ten hold approximately 2.5% of the sample. The sample comprised peripheral blood. These receptors all stem from an older woman with COVID-19, enrolled during active disease.

The V and J genes are TRBV7-6 and TRBJ2-1; 8 nucleotides line up with TRBD2. Per the germline V gene, CDR1 is SGHVS and CDR2 is FNYEAQ. CDR3 length equals 15 residues. The V gene end was trimmed by 4 bases and the J gene end by 5 bases; junction bases not matched to a gene: 7. For the CDR3, the DNA is TGTGCCAGCAGCTCAACACTAGCGGCGAACAATGAGCAGTTCTTC. Translating it yields CASSSTLAANNEQFF. The whole variable domain, remainder taken from reference TRBV7-6 and TRBJ2-1, is GAGVSQSPRYKVTKRGQDVALRCDPISGHVSLYWYRQALGQGPEFLTYFNYEAQQDKSGLPNDRFSAERPEGSISTLTIQRTEQRDSAMYRCASSSTLAANNEQFFGPGTRLTVL.

The V call is TRBV7-3, the J call TRBJ2-1; 15 nucleotides line up with TRBD2. Germline CDR1 and CDR2: SGHTA and FQGTGA. Trimming at V came to 0 bases and at J to 0 bases, leaving 3 bases not matched to a gene. The CDR3 consists of 19 residues. The CDR3 DNA sequence: TGTGCCAGCAGCTTAACGGGACTAGCGGGGGGCTTCTCCTACAATGAGCAGTTCTTC. Protein: CASSLTGLAGGFSYNEQFF.